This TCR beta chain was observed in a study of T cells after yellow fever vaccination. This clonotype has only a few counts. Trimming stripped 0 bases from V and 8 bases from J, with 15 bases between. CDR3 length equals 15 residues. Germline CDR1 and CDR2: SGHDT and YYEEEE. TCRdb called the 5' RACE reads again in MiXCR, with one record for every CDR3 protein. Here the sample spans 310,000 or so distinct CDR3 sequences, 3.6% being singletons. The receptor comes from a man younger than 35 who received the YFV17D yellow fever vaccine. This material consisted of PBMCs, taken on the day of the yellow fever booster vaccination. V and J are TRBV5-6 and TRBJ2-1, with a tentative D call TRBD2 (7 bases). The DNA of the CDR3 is TGTGCCAGCAGCTTGGCGTGGGGGGGCCGGGATGAGCAGTTCTTC. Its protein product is CASSLAWGGRDEQFF.